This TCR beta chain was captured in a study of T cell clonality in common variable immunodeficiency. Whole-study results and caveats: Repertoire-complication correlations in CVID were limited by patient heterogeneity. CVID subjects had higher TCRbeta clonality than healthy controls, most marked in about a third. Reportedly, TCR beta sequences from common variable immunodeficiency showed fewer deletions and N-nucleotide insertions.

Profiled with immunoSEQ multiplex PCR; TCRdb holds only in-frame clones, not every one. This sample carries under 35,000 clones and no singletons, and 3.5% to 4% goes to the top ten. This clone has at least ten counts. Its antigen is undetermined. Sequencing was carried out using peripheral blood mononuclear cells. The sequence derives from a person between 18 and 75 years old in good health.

This chain's CDR3 is CASSLEGATFYEQYF. The CDR3 bases that were read are TGTGCCAGCAGCTTAGAGGGGGCGACCTTCTACGAG. The chain employs TRBV11-3 and TRBJ2-7; TRBD1 might be the D (6 bases). The CDR3 is cut off 3 residues early in the read; its end comes from the germline J gene. Trimming stripped 0 bases from V and 3 bases from J, with 12 bases between. The CDR3 is 15 amino acids. In germline, CDR1 is SGHNT, CDR2 YENEEA.